A single sample is the source of the 27 T cell receptor beta chains below, sequenced in a study of cytomegalovirus exposure and HLA in healthy donors. The protocol was immunoSEQ multiplex PCR, while the TCRdb copy is restricted to in-frame clones and leaves out a portion. The sample holds 100,000 to 150,000 clones, more than 75% seen once. The source material was PBMCs. These receptors originate from a woman under 40 in good health and CMV-seronegative.

The chain carries TRBV18 and TRBJ1-2; no firm D call. This CDR3 has 13 amino acids. Looked up from germline, CDR1 is KGHSH and CDR2 is LQKENI. Trimming pared 4 bases from V and 2 bases from J, leaving 8 bases between. CDR3 DNA: TGTGCCAGCTCACTCGACATCAACTATGGCTACACCTTC. This translates into CASSLDINYGYTF.

This clone was counted once. The chain employs TRBV5-1 and TRBJ1-2; D may be TRBD1 (6 bases). V gave up 5 bases and J gave up 0 bases, with 20 bases separating them. The CDR3 runs 17 residues. Germline CDR1 is SGHRS and CDR2 is YFSETQ. As DNA, the CDR3 is TGCGCCAGCAGGCTAACCGGGACACCGCTTCCTAACTATGGCTACACCTTC. Encoded protein: CASRLTGTPLPNYGYTF.

In its sample, this clone was seen once. The chain is built from TRBV7-9 and TRBJ1-2; no clear D gene. V was clipped by 5 bases and J by 7 bases, with 20 bases between them. Germline V gene sequence: CDR1 SEHNR, CDR2 FQNEAQ (reference sequence). There are 15 residues in the CDR3. The CDR3 is CASSLSTGATGGYTF. CDR3 nucleotide sequence: TGTGCCAGCAGCCTATCGACGGGTGCGACGGGTGGCTACACCTTC. Together with reference TRBV7-9 and TRBJ1-2, the CDR3 gives the full variable domain: DTGVSQNPRHKITKRGQNVTFRCDPISEHNRLYWYRQTLGQGPEFLTYFQNEAQLEKSRLLSDRFSAERPKGSFSTLEIQRTEQGDSAMYLCASSLSTGATGGYTFGSGTRLTVV.

The genes are TRBV30 and TRBJ2-3; TRBD1 aligns across 8 bases. V shed 1 base and J 3 bases; nucleotides not matched to a gene: 0. CDR1 is GTSNPN, CDR2 SVGIG, per germline (reference sequence). The CDR3 spans 13 residues. The CDR3 sequence is CAWSGTGTDTQYF. DNA for the CDR3: TGTGCCTGGAGTGGGACAGGGACAGATACGCAGTATTTT.

The chain joins TRBV7-6 to TRBJ2-1; 11 bases match TRBD2. The CDR3 runs 17 residues. J lost 4 bases, V lost 5 bases, and 10 bases had no gene match. The germline V gene has CDR1 SGHVS and CDR2 FNYEAQ. CDR3 in DNA: TGTGCCAGCAGCCCGGTGCGACTAGCGGGGAGGTACAATGAGCAGTTCTTC. It specifies CASSPVRLAGRYNEQFF.

The V and J genes are TRBV5-1 and TRBJ2-3; 8 bases agree with TRBD2. CDR3 size: 15 residues. CDR1 SGHRS and CDR2 YFSETQ come from the germline V gene. V shed 5 bases and J 4 bases; nucleotides not matched to a gene: 9. The CDR3 sequence is CASRSLLAASDTQYF. The CDR3 DNA reads TGCGCCAGCAGAAGCCTACTAGCGGCCTCAGATACGCAGTATTTT.

This chain joins TRBV27 and TRBJ1-6, with D perhaps matching TRBD1 (5 bases). The CDR3 length is 14 residues. V was shortened by 6 bases and J by 4 bases, with 10 bases between the two germline ends. Germline CDR1 and CDR2: MNHEY and SMNVEV (reference sequence). CDR3 protein: CASRYGTYNSPLHF. As DNA, the CDR3 is TGTGCCAGCAGATATGGGACTTATAATTCACCCCTCCACTTT.

The chain employs TRBV18 and TRBJ2-5; TRBD2 might be the D (6 bases). The length of the CDR3 is 14 residues. Germline CDR1 and CDR2: KGHSH and LQKENI. V shed 1 base and J shed 4 bases, with 10 bases lying between them. DNA for the CDR3: TGTGCCAGCTCACCACAAGTAGCGGCAGAGACCCAGTACTTC. It yields the protein CASSPQVAAETQYF.

J is TRBJ2-1 and V is TRBV10-3; 11 bases are a match to TRBD2. In germline, CDR1 is ENHRY, CDR2 SYGVKD. The CDR3 covers 14 residues. The V and J ends lost 8 bases and 7 bases, in that order; junction bases with no gene match: 7. The CDR3 loop is CAISVSGGVNEQFF. CDR3 bases: TGTGCCATCTCGGTTAGCGGGGGGGTGAATGAGCAGTTCTTC.

V usage is TRBV2 and J usage is TRBJ2-7; D remains unclear. Trimming took 2 bases from V and 3 from J, leaving 14 bases between them. This CDR3 has 15 residues. CDR1 SNHLY and CDR2 FYNNEI come from the germline V gene. The CDR3 DNA follows: TGTGCCAGCAGTGAAAGCAGGTCTTTCAACTACGAGCAGTACTTC. Its translation: CASSESRSFNYEQYF.

The chain joins TRBV9 to TRBJ2-7; 9 bases map to TRBD2. There are 15 residues in the CDR3. J lost 4 bases, V lost 1 base, and 6 bases had no gene match. Looked up from germline, CDR1 is SGDLS and CDR2 is YYNGEE. CDR3 nucleotide sequence: TGTGCCAGCAGCGTATACCCAGCGGGAGGATACGAGCAGTACTTC. Translating it yields CASSVYPAGGYEQYF.

The chain couples TRBV4-1 to TRBJ1-6; D perhaps matches TRBD1 (5 bases). Trimming stripped 1 base from V and 6 bases from J, with 10 bases between. Germline V lookup: CDR1 MGHRA, CDR2 YSYEKL. The CDR3 totals 15 residues. The DNA for the CDR3 is TGCGCCAGCAGCCAAGCTCAGGGACTTAATTCACCCCTCCACTTT. This sequence encodes CASSQAQGLNSPLHF.

This chain joins TRBV7-3 and TRBJ1-1; the D gene is possibly TRBD1 (5 bases). This CDR3 spans 13 amino acids. V gave up 5 bases and J gave up 1 base, with 8 bases separating them. Germline-derived CDR1 and CDR2 are SGHTA and FQGTGA. The CDR3 coding sequence is TGTGCCAGCAGCCCTCAGGGGAACACTGAAGCTTTCTTT. Protein: CASSPQGNTEAFF.

CDR3 region: CAWSVGTSGGATDTQYF. As DNA, the CDR3 is TGTGCCTGGAGTGTAGGGACTAGCGGGGGGGCCACAGATACGCAGTATTTT. This sequence joins TRBV30 and TRBJ2-3, with 16 nucleotides matching TRBD2. CDR1 and CDR2 (germline): GTSNPN, SVGIG (reference sequence). V was clipped by 0 bases and J by 2 bases; unmatched bases: 2. The length of the CDR3 is 17 residues.

This clone was observed once. The chain recombines TRBV7-8 with TRBJ1-2; 8 bases match TRBD1. This CDR3 is built from 15 residues. The germline CDR1 and CDR2 sequences are SGHVS and FQNEAQ. V lost 3 bases and J lost 5; bases outside the gene matches: 8. For the CDR3, the DNA is TGTGCCAGCAGCTTTACCCCAGGGGGCGGTTATGGCTACACCTTC. Translating gives CASSFTPGGGYGYTF.

The chain carries TRBV7-9 and TRBJ2-1; D is perhaps TRBD1 (5 bases). This CDR3 contains 13 residues. The germline gives CDR1 SEHNR, CDR2 FQNEAQ (reference sequence). V was clipped by 5 bases and J by 5 bases, with 10 bases between them. The DNA of the CDR3 is TGTGCCAGCAGCCCCCGACAGCACAATGAGCAGTTCTTC. Encoded protein: CASSPRQHNEQFF.

This clone was seen a single time. V gene TRBV4-1 combines with J gene TRBJ1-4; 7 nucleotides line up with TRBD1. J gave up 5 bases and V 4 bases, and 10 bases lay outside the gene matches. This CDR3 is 16 amino acids long. CDR1 is MGHRA, CDR2 YSYEKL, per germline. Here the CDR3 DNA reads TGCGCCAGCAGCCCACCTGGGGGACAGCAGAATGAAAAACTGTTTTTT. This codes for CASSPPGGQQNEKLFF.

This chain uses TRBV13 with TRBJ2-7; TRBD2 aligns across 14 bases. The CDR3 consists of 16 residues. The V gene end was trimmed by 5 bases and the J gene end by 2 bases; junction bases not matched to a gene: 5. The germline gives CDR1 PRHDT, CDR2 FYEKMQ (reference sequence). The CDR3 DNA sequence: TGTGCCAGCAGCCTCGGACTAGCGGGGGGTACCTACGAGCAGTACTTC. Translated: CASSLGLAGGTYEQYF. Based on the CDR3 plus reference TRBV13 and TRBJ2-7, the full variable domain is AAGVIQSPRHLIKEKRETATLKCYPIPRHDTVYWYQQGPGQDPQFLISFYEKMQSDKGSIPDRFSAQQFSDYHSELNMSSLELGDSALYFCASSLGLAGGTYEQYFGPGTRLTVT.

The CDR3 is CASRRQGPVGSPLHF. CDR3 sequence (DNA): TGTGCCAGCAGGAGGCAGGGCCCCGTGGGGTCACCCCTCCACTTT. The chain couples TRBV2 to TRBJ1-6; perhaps TRBD1 as D (5 bases). Germline V gene lookup returns CDR1 SNHLY and CDR2 FYNNEI. Trimming left V 6 bases short and J 10 bases short, with 19 bases between. The CDR3 is made up of 15 amino acids.

This chain links TRBV7-9 with TRBJ1-1, with D perhaps TRBD1 (5 bases). The CDR3 has 14 amino acids. V was shortened by 3 bases and J by 0 bases, with 8 bases between the two germline ends. In germline, CDR1 is SEHNR, CDR2 FQNEAQ (reference sequence). The CDR3 region is CASSLGGMNTEAFF. The CDR3, as DNA: TGTGCCAGCAGCTTGGGGGGGATGAACACTGAAGCTTTCTTT.

This clone was seen just once. The chain couples TRBV19 to TRBJ1-2; a weak D match, TRBD1 (6 bases). Germline CDR1 is LNHDA and CDR2 is SQIVND (reference sequence). Trimming took 5 bases from V and 1 from J, leaving 17 bases between them. CDR3 size: 16 residues. CDR3 nucleotide sequence: TGTGCCAGTAGTGGTCCGGGACACTCTTTTAACTATGGCTACACCTTC. It translates to CASSGPGHSFNYGYTF.

The chain joins TRBV10-3 to TRBJ2-1; 7 nucleotides agree with TRBD1. The trim removed 4 bases at V and 5 bases at J, leaving 5 bases unmatched. The V gene's germline CDR1 is ENHRY and CDR2 SYGVKD. This CDR3 region has 14 residues. CDR3 amino acids: CAISGTGTDNEQFF. CDR3 DNA sequence: TGTGCCATCAGTGGCACCGGGACAGACAATGAGCAGTTCTTC.

This clone has just one count. The genes are TRBV6-6 and TRBJ2-5; 7 positions agree with TRBD1. The V gene's germline CDR1 is MNHNY and CDR2 SVGAGI (reference sequence). The junction had 7 bases not matched to a gene; V was cut back by 2 bases and J by 4 bases. The CDR3 has 15 residues. The CDR3 spells CASSYLRGMGETQYF. As DNA, the CDR3 is TGTGCCAGCAGTTACCTCAGGGGGATGGGAGAGACCCAGTACTTC.

The gene calls are TRBV5-6 and TRBJ1-1; 7 bases match TRBD1. The CDR3 runs to 15 residues. In germline, CDR1 is SGHDT, CDR2 YYEEEE. Germline trimming cut 0 bases from V and 3 bases from J; bases unmatched to any gene: 5. CDR3 region: CASSLAGTVYTEAFF. The CDR3 DNA reads TGTGCCAGCAGCTTGGCCGGGACAGTTTACACTGAAGCTTTCTTT.

The V gene is TRBV25-1, the J gene TRBJ1-2; D unclear. Germline values: CDR1 MGHDK, CDR2 SYGVNS. The V and J ends lost 6 bases and 2 bases respectively, with 4 bases between them. The CDR3 sequence is 11 residues long. CDR3: CASSLNYGYTF. In DNA form, the CDR3 reads TGTGCCAGCAGCCTGAACTATGGCTACACCTTC.

This chain links TRBV9 with TRBJ2-3, with 12 bases fitting TRBD2. The CDR3 totals 17 residues. V lost 2 bases, J lost 2 bases, and 6 bases stayed unmatched. CDR1 is SGDLS and CDR2 is YYNGEE in the germline V gene. CDR3 sequence reads: CASSVLGLAGTTDTQYF. DNA of the CDR3: TGTGCCAGCAGCGTCCTGGGACTAGCGGGTACCACAGATACGCAGTATTTT.

The V gene is TRBV5-4, the J gene TRBJ2-5; no definite D call. V was cut by 4 bases and J by 3 bases, with 7 bases left in between. This CDR3 is built from 12 residues. CDR1 and CDR2 from the germline V gene are SGHNT and YYREEE (reference sequence). The CDR3 DNA reads as TGTGCCAGCAGCCTACTGAAAGAGACCCAGTACTTC. It yields the protein CASSLLKETQYF.